Listed below are T cell receptor beta chains from one sample, sequenced in a study of monozygotic twins with inflammatory bowel disease. TCRdb reanalyzed the 5' RACE reads and collapses them to one entry per CDR3 protein, without DNA. The sample includes fewer than 550,000 distinct CDR3 sequences. Sequenced: blood. These receptors came from a human donor with ulcerative colitis or Crohn's disease, or a healthy co-twin of an affected twin (not recorded which). The CDR3 runs from the conserved cysteine through the conserved F or W. Each record gives: V gene, J gene, CDR3 protein.

v_gene: TRBV29-1; j_gene: TRBJ2-4; CDR3aa: CSVSGGRDIQYF
v_gene: TRBV27; j_gene: TRBJ2-1; CDR3aa: CASSIAPGQGAKGNEQFF
v_gene: TRBV14; j_gene: TRBJ2-1; CDR3aa: CASSQGGGSYNEQFF
v_gene: TRBV28; j_gene: TRBJ1-4; CDR3aa: CASSRGPTNEKLFF
v_gene: TRBV6-6; j_gene: TRBJ1-2; CDR3aa: CASSHRADYGYTF
v_gene: TRBV28; j_gene: TRBJ2-1; CDR3aa: CASRADRDMRDEQFF
v_gene: TRBV20-1; j_gene: TRBJ2-1; CDR3aa: CSASGYYNEQFF
v_gene: TRBV5-6; j_gene: TRBJ1-6; CDR3aa: CASSLGGTGDSPLHF
v_gene: TRBV27; j_gene: TRBJ1-1; CDR3aa: CASSFLRYTEAFF
v_gene: TRBV25-1; j_gene: TRBJ2-3; CDR3aa: CASSGASTQYF
v_gene: TRBV7-9; j_gene: TRBJ1-5; CDR3aa: CASSSLTGVNQPQHF
v_gene: TRBV28; j_gene: TRBJ1-1; CDR3aa: CASRLYRGEAFF
v_gene: TRBV5-6; j_gene: TRBJ2-2; CDR3aa: CASSFGQSKTGELFF
v_gene: TRBV12-3/TRBV12-4; j_gene: TRBJ1-5; CDR3aa: CASSRAGGSNQPQHF
v_gene: TRBV7-8; j_gene: TRBJ1-1; CDR3aa: CASSPRGTGMNTEAFF
v_gene: TRBV6-5; j_gene: TRBJ2-4; CDR3aa: CASSYSGLAGEDMQYF
v_gene: TRBV19; j_gene: TRBJ1-2; CDR3aa: CASSIWEINYGYTF
v_gene: TRBV14; j_gene: TRBJ1-4; CDR3aa: CASSHGRGGANEKLFF
v_gene: TRBV28; j_gene: TRBJ1-5; CDR3aa: CASSSHQPQHF
v_gene: TRBV6-2/TRBV6-3; j_gene: TRBJ2-7; CDR3aa: CASSYPGLAGLEQYF
v_gene: TRBV6-6; j_gene: TRBJ2-7; CDR3aa: CASSDRPGYEQYF
v_gene: TRBV27; j_gene: TRBJ2-7; CDR3aa: CASSPRSGSIDEQYF
v_gene: TRBV20-1; j_gene: TRBJ1-6; CDR3aa: CSALTGQGLSNSPLHF
v_gene: TRBV28; j_gene: TRBJ2-7; CDR3aa: CASTGTSLVYEQYF
v_gene: TRBV2; j_gene: TRBJ1-4; CDR3aa: CASTRQGSGYFNEKLFF
v_gene: TRBV5-1; j_gene: TRBJ1-2; CDR3aa: CASSLIGQGPQNYGYTF
v_gene: TRBV20-1; j_gene: TRBJ1-2; CDR3aa: CGARAPTTGNDGYTF
v_gene: TRBV6-2/TRBV6-3; j_gene: TRBJ2-7; CDR3aa: CASSYGQGLYEQYF
v_gene: TRBV7-3; j_gene: TRBJ2-5; CDR3aa: CASSLMEQETQYF
v_gene: TRBV7-6; j_gene: TRBJ2-3; CDR3aa: CASSLTGGPSTIDTQYF
v_gene: TRBV10-3; j_gene: TRBJ2-2; CDR3aa: CAISELHFIALAGPGELFF
v_gene: TRBV7-9; j_gene: TRBJ1-2; CDR3aa: CASSLDTDFYGYTF
v_gene: TRBV15; j_gene: TRBJ2-2; CDR3aa: CATSRDSISTGELFF
v_gene: TRBV18; j_gene: TRBJ1-5; CDR3aa: CASSPGIGNQPQHF
v_gene: TRBV7-8; j_gene: TRBJ2-7; CDR3aa: CASTTGGGASYEQYF
v_gene: TRBV6-2/TRBV6-3; j_gene: TRBJ1-2; CDR3aa: CASGPWTSGYTF
v_gene: TRBV19; j_gene: TRBJ1-2; CDR3aa: CASSVPGQGTYGYTF
v_gene: TRBV20-1; j_gene: TRBJ2-1; CDR3aa: CSARLRPSSKYSEQFF